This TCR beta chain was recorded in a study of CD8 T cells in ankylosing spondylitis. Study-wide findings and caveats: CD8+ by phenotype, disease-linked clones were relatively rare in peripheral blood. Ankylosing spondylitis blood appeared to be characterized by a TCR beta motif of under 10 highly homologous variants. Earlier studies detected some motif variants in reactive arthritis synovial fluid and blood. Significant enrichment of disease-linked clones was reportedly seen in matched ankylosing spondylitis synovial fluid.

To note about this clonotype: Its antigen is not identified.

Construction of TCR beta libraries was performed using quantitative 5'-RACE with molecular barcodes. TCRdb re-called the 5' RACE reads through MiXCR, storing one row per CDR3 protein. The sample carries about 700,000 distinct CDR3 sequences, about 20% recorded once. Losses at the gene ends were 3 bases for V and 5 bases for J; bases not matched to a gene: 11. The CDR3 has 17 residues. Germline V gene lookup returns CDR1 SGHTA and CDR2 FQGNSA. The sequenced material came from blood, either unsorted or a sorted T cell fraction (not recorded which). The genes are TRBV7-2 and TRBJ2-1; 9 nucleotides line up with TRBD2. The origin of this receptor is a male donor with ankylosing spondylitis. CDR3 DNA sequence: TGTGCCAGCAGCTTGCCGACTAGCGGTAGCTCTCACAATGAGCAGTTCTTC. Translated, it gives CASSLPTSGSSHNEQFF.